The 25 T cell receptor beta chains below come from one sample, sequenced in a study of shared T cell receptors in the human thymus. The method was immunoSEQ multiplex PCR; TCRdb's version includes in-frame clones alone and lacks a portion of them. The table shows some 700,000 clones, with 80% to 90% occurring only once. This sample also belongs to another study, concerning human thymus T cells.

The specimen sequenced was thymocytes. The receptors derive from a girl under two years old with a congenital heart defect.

This CDR3 reads CASSPPGGEGSTDTQYF. CDR3 in DNA: TGTGCCAGCAGTCCCCCGGGAGGAGAGGGTAGCACAGATACGCAGTATTTT. V gene TRBV11-2 combines with J gene TRBJ2-3; 7 bases line up with TRBD2. Germline trimming cut 6 bases from V and 0 bases from J; bases unmatched to any gene: 12. This CDR3 has 17 amino acids. The germline V gene encodes CDR1 SGHAT and CDR2 FQNNGV.

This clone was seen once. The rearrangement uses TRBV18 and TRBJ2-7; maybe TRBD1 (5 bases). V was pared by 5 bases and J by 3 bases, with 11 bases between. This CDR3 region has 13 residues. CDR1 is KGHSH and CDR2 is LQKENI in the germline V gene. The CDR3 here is CASSFQGDYEQYF. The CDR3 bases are TGTGCCAGCTCATTTCAGGGCGACTACGAGCAGTACTTC.

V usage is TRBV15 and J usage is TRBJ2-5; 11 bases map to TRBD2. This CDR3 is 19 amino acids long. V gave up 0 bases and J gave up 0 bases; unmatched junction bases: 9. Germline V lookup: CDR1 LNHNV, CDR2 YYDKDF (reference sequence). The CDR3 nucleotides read TGTGCCACCAGCAGAGATCTGGCTAGCGGGGGGAACAACCAAGAGACCCAGTACTTC. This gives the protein CATSRDLASGGNNQETQYF.

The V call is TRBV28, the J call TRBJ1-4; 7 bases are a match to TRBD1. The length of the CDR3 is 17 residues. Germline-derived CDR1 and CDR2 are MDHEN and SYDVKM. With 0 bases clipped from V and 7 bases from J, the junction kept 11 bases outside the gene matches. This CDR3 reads CASSLCETDRSPEKLFF. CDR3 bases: TGTGCCAGCAGTTTATGCGAGACGGACAGGTCCCCTGAAAAACTGTTTTTT.

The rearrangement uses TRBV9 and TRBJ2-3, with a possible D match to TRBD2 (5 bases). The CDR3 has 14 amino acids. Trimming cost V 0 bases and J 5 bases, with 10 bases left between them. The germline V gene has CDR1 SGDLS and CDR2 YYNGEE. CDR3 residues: CASSVDGLIDTQYF. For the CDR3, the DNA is TGTGCCAGCAGCGTAGACGGACTTATAGATACGCAGTATTTT.

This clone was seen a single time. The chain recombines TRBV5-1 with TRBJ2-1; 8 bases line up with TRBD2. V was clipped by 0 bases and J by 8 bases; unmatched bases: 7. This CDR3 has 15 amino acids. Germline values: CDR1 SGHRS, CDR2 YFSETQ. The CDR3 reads CASSLARGGSDEQFF. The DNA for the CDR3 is TGCGCCAGCAGCTTGGCTCGGGGGGGGTCCGATGAGCAGTTCTTC.

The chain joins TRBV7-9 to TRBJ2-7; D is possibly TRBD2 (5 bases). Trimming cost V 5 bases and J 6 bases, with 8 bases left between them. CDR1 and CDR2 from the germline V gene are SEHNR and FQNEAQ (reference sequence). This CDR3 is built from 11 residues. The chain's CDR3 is CASSDYSEQYF. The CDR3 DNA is TGTGCCAGCAGCGACTACAGCGAGCAGTACTTC.

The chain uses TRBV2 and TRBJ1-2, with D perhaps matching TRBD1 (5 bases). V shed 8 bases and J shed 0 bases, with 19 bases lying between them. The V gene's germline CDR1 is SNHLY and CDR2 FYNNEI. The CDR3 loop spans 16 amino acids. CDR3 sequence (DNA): TGTGCCAGCCCCGACGCAGGGAACAAAGCTAACTATGGCTACACCTTC. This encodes CASPDAGNKANYGYTF.

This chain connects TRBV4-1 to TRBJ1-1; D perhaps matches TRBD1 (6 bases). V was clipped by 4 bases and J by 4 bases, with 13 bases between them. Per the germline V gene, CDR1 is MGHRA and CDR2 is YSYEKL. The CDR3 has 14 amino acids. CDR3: CASSPGQRTTEAFF. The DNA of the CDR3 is TGCGCCAGCAGCCCCGGACAGCGGACCACTGAAGCTTTCTTT.

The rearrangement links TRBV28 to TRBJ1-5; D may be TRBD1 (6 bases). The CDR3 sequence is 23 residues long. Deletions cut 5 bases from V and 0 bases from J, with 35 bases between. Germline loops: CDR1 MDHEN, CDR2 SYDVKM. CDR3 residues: CASSVTVPGQSPTNGYSNQPQHF. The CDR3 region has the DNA TGTGCCAGCAGTGTCACCGTGCCGGGACAATCACCAACTAACGGTTATAGCAATCAGCCCCAGCATTTT.

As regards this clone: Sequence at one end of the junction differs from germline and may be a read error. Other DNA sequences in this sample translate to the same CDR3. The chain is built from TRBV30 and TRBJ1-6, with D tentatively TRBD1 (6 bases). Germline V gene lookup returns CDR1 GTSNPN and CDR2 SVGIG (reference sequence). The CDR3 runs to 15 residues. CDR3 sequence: CAWDKGGQLNSPLHF. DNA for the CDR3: TGTGCCTGGGATAAGGGGGGGCAGCTAAATTCCCCCCTCCACTTT.

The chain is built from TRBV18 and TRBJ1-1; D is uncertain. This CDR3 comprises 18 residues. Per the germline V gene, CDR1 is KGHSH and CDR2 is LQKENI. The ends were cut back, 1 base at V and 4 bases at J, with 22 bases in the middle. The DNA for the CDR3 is TGTGCCAGCTCACCACTCGTTTTTAGCGGTAGGAGGAGCACTGAAGCTTTCTTT. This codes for CASSPLVFSGRRSTEAFF. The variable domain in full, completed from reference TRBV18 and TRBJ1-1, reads NAGVMQNPRHLVRRRGQEARLRCSPMKGHSHVYWYRQLPEEGLKFMVYLQKENIIDESGMPKERFSAEFPKEGPSILRIQQVVRGDSAAYFCASSPLVFSGRRSTEAFFGQGTRLTVV.

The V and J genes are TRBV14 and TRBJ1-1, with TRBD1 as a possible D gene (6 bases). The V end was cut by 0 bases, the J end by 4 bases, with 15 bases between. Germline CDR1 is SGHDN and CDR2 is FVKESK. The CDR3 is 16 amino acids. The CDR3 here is CASSQDRRWTVTEAFF. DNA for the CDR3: TGTGCCAGCAGCCAAGATCGTCGGTGGACAGTCACTGAAGCTTTCTTT. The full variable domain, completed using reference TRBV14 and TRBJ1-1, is EAGVTQFPSHSVIEKGQTVTLRCDPISGHDNLYWYRRVMGKEIKFLLHFVKESKQDESGMPNNRFLAERTGGTYSTLKVQPAELEDSGVYFCASSQDRRWTVTEAFFGQGTRLTVV.

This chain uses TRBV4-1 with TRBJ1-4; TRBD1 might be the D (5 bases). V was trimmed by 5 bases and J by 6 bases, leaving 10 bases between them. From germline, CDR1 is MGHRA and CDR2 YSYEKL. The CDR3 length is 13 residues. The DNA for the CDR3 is TGCGCCAGCAGCAGAACAGGCTATGAAAAACTGTTTTTT. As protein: CASSRTGYEKLFF.

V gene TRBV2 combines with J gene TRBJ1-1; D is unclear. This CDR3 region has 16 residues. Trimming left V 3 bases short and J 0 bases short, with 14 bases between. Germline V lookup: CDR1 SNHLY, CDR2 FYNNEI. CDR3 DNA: TGTGCCAGCAGTGAGAAGAGGAATATCATGAACACTGAAGCTTTCTTT. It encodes CASSEKRNIMNTEAFF.

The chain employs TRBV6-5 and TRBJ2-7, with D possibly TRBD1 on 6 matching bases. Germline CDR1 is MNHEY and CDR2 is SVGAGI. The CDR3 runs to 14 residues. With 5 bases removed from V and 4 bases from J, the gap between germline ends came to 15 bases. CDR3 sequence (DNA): TGTGCCAGCAGTAAACCGGGACACCCTTACGAGCAGTACTTC. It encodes CASSKPGHPYEQYF.

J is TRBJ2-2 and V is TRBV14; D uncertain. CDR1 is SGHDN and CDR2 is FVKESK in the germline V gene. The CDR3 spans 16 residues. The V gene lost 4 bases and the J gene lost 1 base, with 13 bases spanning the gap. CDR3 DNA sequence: TGTGCCAGCAGCCTCTCGAGTCAGGAGAACACCGGGGAGCTGTTTTTT. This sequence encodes CASSLSSQENTGELFF.

DNA of the CDR3: TGTGCCAGTAGCCCAGACAGGGACCTAGTTGGCCATCTCTACGAGCAGTACTTC. This encodes CASSPDRDLVGHLYEQYF. The rearrangement uses TRBV19 and TRBJ2-7; TRBD1 agrees at 7 bases. The CDR3 has 18 amino acids. Germline V CDR1 and CDR2: LNHDA, SQIVND (reference sequence). J gave up 3 bases and V 6 bases, and 20 bases lay outside the gene matches. Looking up the rest from reference TRBV19 and TRBJ2-7 gives the full variable domain: DGGITQSPKYLFRKEGQNVTLSCEQNLNHDAMYWYRQDPGQGLRLIYYSQIVNDFQKGDIAEGYSVSREKKESFPLTVTSAQKNPTAFYLCASSPDRDLVGHLYEQYFGPGTRLTVT.

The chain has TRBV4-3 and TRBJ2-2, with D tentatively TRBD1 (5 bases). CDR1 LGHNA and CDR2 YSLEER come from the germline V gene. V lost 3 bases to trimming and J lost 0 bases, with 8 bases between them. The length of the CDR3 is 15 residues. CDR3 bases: TGCGCCAGCAGCCAGTGGGGCTCGAACACCGGGGAGCTGTTTTTT. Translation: CASSQWGSNTGELFF.

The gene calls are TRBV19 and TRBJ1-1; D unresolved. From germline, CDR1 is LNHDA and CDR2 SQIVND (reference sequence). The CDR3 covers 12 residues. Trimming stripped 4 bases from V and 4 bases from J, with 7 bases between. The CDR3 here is CASSTRGTEAFF. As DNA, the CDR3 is TGTGCCAGTAGTACCCGAGGCACTGAAGCTTTCTTT. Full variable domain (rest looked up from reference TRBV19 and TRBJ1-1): DGGITQSPKYLFRKEGQNVTLSCEQNLNHDAMYWYRQDPGQGLRLIYYSQIVNDFQKGDIAEGYSVSREKKESFPLTVTSAQKNPTAFYLCASSTRGTEAFFGQGTRLTVV.

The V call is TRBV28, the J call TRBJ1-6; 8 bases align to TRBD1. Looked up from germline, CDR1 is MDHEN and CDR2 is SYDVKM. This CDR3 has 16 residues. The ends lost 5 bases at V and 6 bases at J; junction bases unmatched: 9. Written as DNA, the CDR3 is TGTGCCAGCAGTCCGGACAGGGAAAGGTGTAATTCACCCCTCCACTTT. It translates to CASSPDRERCNSPLHF.

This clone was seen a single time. The CDR3 DNA is TGTGCCAGCAGCCACAGAGGGGGGGACCCAAAATACAATGAGCAGTTCTTC. This translates into CASSHRGGDPKYNEQFF. The gene calls are TRBV5-4 and TRBJ2-1; weak D call: TRBD2 (7 bases). The CDR3 has 17 amino acids. V gave up 4 bases and J gave up 4 bases, with 21 bases separating them. Germline assignment: CDR1 SGHNT and CDR2 YYREEE (reference sequence).

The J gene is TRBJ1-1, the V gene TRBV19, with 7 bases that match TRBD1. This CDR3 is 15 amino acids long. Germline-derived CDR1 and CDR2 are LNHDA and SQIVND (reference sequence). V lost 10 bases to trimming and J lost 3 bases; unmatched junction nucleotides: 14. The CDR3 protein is CATRHSGQRYTEAFF. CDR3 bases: TGTGCCACCCGACACTCGGGACAGCGATACACTGAAGCTTTCTTT.

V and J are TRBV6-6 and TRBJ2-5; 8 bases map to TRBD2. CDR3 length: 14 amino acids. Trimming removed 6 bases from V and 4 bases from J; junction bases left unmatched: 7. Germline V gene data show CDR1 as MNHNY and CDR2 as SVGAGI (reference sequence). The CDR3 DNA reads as TGTGCCAGCAGCTACGGCGGGGGGCTAGAGACCCAGTACTTC. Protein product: CASSYGGGLETQYF.

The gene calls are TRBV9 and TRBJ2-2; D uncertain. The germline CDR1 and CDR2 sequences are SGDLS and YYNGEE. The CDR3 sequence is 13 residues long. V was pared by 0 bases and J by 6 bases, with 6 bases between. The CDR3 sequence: CASSVGTAGELFF. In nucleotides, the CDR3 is TGTGCCAGCAGCGTAGGTACAGCCGGGGAGCTGTTTTTT.